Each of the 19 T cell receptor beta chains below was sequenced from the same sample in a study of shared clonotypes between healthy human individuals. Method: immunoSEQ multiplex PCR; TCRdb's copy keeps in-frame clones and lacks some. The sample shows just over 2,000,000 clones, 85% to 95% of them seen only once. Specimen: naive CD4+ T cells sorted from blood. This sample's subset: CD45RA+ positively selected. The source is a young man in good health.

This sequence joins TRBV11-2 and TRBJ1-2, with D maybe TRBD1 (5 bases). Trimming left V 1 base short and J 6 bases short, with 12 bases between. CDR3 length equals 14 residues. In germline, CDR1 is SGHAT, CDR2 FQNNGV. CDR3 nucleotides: TGTGCCAGCAGCTTAGCGGGCCTGGGGGATGGCTACACCTTC. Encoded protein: CASSLAGLGDGYTF.

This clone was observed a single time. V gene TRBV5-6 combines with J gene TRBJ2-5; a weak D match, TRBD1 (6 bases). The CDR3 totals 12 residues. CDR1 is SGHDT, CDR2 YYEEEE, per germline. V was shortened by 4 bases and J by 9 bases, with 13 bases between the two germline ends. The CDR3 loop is CASSPLRGSQYF. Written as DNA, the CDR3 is TGTGCCAGCAGCCCCTTGAGGGGGTCCCAGTACTTC. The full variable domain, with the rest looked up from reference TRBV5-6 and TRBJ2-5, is DAGVTQSPTHLIKTRGQQVTLRCSPKSGHDTVSWYQQALGQGPQFIFQYYEEEERQRGNFPDRFSGHQFPNYSSELNVNALLLGDSALYLCASSPLRGSQYFGPGTRLLVL.

CDR3 amino acids: CASSFYGGAIETEAFF. For the CDR3, the DNA is TGCGCCAGCAGCTTTTATGGAGGGGCGATTGAAACTGAAGCTTTCTTT. The V gene is TRBV5-1, the J gene TRBJ1-1; the D gene is possibly TRBD1 (5 bases). Germline loops: CDR1 SGHRS, CDR2 YFSETQ. CDR3 length: 16 residues. V was shortened by 2 bases and J by 5 bases, with 19 bases between the two germline ends.

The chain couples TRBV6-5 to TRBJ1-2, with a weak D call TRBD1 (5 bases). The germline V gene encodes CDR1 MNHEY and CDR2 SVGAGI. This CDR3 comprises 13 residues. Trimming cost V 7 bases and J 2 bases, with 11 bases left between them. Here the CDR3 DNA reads TGTGCCAGCAACCGGGACGGAAACTATGGCTACACCTTC. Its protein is CASNRDGNYGYTF.

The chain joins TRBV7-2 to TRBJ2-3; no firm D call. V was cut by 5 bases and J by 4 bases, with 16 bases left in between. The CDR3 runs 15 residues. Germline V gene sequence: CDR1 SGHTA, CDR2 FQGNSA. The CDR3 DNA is TGTGCCAGCAGCCATGGACCCCCTGAGGCAGATACGCAGTATTTT. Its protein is CASSHGPPEADTQYF.

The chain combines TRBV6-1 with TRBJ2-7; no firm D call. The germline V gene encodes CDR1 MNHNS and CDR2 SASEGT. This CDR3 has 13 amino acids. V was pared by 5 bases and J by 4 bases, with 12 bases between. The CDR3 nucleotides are TGTGCCAGCAGTTCAGTCTATGGGTACGAGCAGTACTTC. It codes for CASSSVYGYEQYF.

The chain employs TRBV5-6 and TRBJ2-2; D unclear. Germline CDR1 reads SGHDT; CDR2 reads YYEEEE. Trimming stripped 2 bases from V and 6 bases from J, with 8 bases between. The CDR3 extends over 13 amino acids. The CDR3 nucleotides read TGTGCCAGCAGCTTCATAGCCTCCGGGGAGCTGTTTTTT. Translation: CASSFIASGELFF.

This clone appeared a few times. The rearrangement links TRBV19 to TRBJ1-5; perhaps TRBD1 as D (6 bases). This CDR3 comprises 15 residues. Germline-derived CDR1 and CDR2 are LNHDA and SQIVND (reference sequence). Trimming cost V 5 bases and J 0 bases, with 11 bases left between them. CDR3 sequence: CASSPGTISNQPQHF. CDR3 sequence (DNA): TGTGCCAGTAGTCCCGGGACAATTAGCAATCAGCCCCAGCATTTT.

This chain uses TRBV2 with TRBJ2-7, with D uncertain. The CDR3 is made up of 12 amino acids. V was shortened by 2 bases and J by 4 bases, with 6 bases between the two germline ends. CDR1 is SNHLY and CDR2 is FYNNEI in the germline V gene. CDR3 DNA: TGTGCCAGCAGTGAACAGGTATACGAGCAGTACTTC. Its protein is CASSEQVYEQYF.

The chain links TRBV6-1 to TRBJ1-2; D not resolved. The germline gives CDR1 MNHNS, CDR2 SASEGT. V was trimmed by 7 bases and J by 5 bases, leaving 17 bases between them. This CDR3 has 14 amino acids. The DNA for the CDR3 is TGTGCCAGCACTCCCGGACCCGGGGAATATGGCTACACCTTC. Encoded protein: CASTPGPGEYGYTF.

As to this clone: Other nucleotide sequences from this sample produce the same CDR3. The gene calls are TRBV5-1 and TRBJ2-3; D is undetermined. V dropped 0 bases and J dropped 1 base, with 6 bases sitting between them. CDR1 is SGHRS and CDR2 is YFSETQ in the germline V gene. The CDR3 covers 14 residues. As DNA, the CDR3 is TGCGCCAGCAGCTTGGCTCAGGGCACAGATACGCAGTATTTT. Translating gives CASSLAQGTDTQYF.

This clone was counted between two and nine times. The CDR3 nucleotides are TGTGCCAGCTCACCACCTAGGGGCGGTCAGCCCCAGCATTTT. Translating gives CASSPPRGGQPQHF. The V gene is TRBV18, the J gene TRBJ1-5; a possible D gene is TRBD1 (5 bases). CDR3 size: 14 residues. Germline CDR1 is KGHSH and CDR2 is LQKENI. V was clipped by 0 bases and J by 6 bases, with 9 bases between them.

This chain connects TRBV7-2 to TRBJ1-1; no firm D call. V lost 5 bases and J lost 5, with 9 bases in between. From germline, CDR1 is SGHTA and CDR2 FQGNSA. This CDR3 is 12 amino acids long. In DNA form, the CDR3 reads TGTGCCAGCAGCGTTGGAATTACTGAAGCTTTCTTT. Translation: CASSVGITEAFF. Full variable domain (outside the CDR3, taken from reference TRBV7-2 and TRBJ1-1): GAGVSQSPSNKVTEKGKDVELRCDPISGHTALYWYRQSLGQGLEFLIYFQGNSAPDKSGLPSDRFSAERTGGSVSTLTIQRTQQEDSAVYLCASSVGITEAFFGQGTRLTVV.

For the CDR3, the DNA is TGTGCCAGCAGCTCCCTGACAGGGGGCGGGGAGACCCAGTACTTC. Encoded protein: CASSSLTGGGETQYF. The chain is built from TRBV7-8 and TRBJ2-5, with 10 positions matching TRBD1. This CDR3 spans 15 amino acids. Germline-derived CDR1 and CDR2 are SGHVS and FQNEAQ. The trim removed 4 bases at V and 5 bases at J, leaving 7 bases unmatched.

CDR3 in amino acids: CASSYSGQHYGYTF. CDR3 sequence (DNA): TGTGCCAGCAGTTACTCTGGGCAACACTATGGCTACACCTTC. This rearrangement joins TRBV6-5 to TRBJ1-2; D not certain. Germline assignment: CDR1 MNHEY and CDR2 SVGAGI. V dropped 0 bases and J dropped 3 bases, with 8 bases sitting between them. The CDR3 contains 14 residues.

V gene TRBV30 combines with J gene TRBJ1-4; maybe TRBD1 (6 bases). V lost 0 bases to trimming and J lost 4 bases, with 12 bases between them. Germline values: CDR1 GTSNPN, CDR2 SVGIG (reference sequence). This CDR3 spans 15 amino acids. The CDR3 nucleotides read TGTGCCTGGAGTGTAACAGGACAGAGTAATGAAAAACTGTTTTTT. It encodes CAWSVTGQSNEKLFF. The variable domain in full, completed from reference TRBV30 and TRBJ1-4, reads SQTIHQWPATLVQPVGSPLSLECTVEGTSNPNLYWYRQAAGRGLQLLFYSVGIGQISSEVPQNLSASRPQDRQFILSSKKLLLSDSGFYLCAWSVTGQSNEKLFFGSGTQLSVL.

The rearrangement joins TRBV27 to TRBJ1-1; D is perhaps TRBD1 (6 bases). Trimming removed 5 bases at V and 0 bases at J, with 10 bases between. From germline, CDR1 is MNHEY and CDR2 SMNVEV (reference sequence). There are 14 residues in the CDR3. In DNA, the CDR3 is TGTGCCAGCAGTCCAGGACAGTTGAACACTGAAGCTTTCTTT. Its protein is CASSPGQLNTEAFF.

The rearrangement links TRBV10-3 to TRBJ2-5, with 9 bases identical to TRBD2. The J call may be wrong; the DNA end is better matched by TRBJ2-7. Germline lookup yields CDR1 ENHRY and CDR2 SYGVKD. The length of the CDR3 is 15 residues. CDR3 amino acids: CAISEVLAGTYEQYF. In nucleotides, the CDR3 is TGTGCCATCAGTGAAGTTCTAGCGGGAACCTACGAGCAGTACTTC.

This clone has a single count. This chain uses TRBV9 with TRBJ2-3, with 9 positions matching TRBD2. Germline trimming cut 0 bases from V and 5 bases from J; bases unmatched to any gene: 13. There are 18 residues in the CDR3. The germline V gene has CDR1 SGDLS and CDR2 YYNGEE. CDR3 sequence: CASSVDILGGGAGDTQYF. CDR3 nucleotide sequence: TGTGCCAGCAGCGTAGATATTCTGGGCGGGGGGGCTGGAGATACGCAGTATTTT.